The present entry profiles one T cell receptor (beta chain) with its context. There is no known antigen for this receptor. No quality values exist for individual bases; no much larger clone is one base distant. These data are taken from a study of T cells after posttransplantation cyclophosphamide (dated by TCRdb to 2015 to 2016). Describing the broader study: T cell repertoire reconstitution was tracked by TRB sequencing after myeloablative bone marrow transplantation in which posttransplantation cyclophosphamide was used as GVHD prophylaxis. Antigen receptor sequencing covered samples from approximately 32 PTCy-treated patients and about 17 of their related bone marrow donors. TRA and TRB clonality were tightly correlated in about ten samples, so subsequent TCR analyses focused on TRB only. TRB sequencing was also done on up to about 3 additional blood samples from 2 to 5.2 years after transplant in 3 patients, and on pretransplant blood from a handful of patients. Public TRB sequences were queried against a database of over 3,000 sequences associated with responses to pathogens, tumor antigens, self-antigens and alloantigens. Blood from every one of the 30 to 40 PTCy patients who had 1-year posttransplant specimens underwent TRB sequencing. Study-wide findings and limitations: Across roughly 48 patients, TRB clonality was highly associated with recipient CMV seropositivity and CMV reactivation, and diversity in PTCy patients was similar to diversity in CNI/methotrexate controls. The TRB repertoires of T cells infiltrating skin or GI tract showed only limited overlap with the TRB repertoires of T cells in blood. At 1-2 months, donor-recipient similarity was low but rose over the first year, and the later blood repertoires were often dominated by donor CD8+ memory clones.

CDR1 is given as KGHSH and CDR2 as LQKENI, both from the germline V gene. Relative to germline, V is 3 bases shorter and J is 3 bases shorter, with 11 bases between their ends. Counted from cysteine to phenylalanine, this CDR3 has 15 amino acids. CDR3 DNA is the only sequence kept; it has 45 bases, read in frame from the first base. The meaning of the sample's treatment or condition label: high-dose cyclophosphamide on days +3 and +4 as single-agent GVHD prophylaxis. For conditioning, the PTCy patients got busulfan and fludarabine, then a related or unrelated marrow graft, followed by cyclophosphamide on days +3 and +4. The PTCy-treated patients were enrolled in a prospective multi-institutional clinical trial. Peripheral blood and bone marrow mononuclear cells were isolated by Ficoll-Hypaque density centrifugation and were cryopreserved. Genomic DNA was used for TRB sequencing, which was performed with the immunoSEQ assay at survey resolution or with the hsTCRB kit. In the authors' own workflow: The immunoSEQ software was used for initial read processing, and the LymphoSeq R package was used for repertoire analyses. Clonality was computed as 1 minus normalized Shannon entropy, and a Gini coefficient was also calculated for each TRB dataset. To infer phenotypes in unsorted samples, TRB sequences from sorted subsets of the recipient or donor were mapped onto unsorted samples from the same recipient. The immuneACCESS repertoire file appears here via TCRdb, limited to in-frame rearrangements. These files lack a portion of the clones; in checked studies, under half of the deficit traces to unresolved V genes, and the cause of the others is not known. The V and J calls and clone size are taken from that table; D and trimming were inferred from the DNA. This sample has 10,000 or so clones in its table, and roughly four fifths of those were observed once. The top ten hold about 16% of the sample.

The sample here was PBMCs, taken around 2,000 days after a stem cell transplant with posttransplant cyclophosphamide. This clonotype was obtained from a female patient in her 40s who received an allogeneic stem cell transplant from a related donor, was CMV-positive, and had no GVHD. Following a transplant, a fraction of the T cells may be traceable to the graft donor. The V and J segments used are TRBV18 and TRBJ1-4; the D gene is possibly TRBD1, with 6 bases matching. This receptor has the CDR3 CASSPTGRSNEKLFF. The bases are TGTGCCAGCTCACCTACAGGGCGGTCTAATGAAAAACTGTTTTTT.